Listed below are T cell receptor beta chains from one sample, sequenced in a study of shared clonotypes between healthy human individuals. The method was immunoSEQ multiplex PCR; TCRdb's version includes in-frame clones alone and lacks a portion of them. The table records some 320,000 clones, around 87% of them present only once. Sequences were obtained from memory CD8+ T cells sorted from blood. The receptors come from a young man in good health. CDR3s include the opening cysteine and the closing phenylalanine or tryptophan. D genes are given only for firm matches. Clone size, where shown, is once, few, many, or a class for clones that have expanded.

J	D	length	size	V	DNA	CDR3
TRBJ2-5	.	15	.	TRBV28	TGTGCCAGCAGTTTCTTGGTGGGGGGCCAAGAGACCCAGTACTTC	CASSFLVGGQETQYF
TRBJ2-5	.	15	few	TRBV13	TGTGCCAGCAGCTTCTCTCTGGGGGGAGCGGTGACCCAGTACTTC	CASSFSLGGAVTQYF
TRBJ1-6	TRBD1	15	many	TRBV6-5	TGTGCCAGCAGTTCGGTGGGACAGGGAAATTCACCCCTCCACTTT	CASSSVGQGNSPLHF
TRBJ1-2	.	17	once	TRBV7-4	TGTGCCAGCAGCCACGCTCCCGGGACAACAGGACCCTATGGCTACACCTTC	CASSHAPGTTGPYGYTF
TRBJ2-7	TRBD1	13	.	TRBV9	TGTGCCAGCAGCCCGGGACAGGGCTACGAGCAGTACTTC	CASSPGQGYEQYF
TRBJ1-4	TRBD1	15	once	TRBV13	TGTGCCAGCAGCAGGGACAGGGGGCAAGGAGAAAAACTGTTTTTT	CASSRDRGQGEKLFF
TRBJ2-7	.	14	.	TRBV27	TGTGCCAGCAGTTTAGGGAACAAACCCTACGAGCAGTACTTC	CASSLGNKPYEQYF
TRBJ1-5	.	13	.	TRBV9	TGTGCCAGCAGCCGGTCGGGCAATCAGCCCCAGCATTTT	CASSRSGNQPQHF
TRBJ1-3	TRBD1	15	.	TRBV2	TGTGCCAGCAGTGACGACAGGGTAACTGGAAACACCATATATTTT	CASSDDRVTGNTIYF
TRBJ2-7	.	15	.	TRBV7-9	TGTGCCAGCAGCGCGAGTCGGGACCCGGTGAACGAGCAGTACTTC	CASSASRDPVNEQYF
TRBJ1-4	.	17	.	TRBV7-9	TGTGCCAGCAGCTTCCCGACGGGGACAACAACTAATGAAAAACTGTTTTTT	CASSFPTGTTTNEKLFF